This T cell receptor (beta chain) is from a study of blood T cell repertoires in COVID-19. V lost 2 bases and J lost 3; bases outside the gene matches: 3. The CDR3 length is 15 residues. CDR1 is MNHNY, CDR2 SVGAGI, per germline (reference sequence). TCRdb keeps only in-frame clones here, not all; method: immunoSEQ multiplex PCR. This repertoire shows some 290,000 clones, roughly 90% found once; its top ten account for approximately 2.9%. Sequencing was performed on peripheral blood. The J gene is TRBJ1-1, the V gene TRBV6-6; TRBD1 agrees at 10 bases. The receptor was isolated from a woman in her twenties or thirties with COVID-19, enrolled during active disease. The CDR3: CASSYRTGGDTEAFF. In nucleotides, the CDR3 is TGTGCCAGCAGTTACCGGACAGGGGGGGACACTGAAGCTTTCTTT.